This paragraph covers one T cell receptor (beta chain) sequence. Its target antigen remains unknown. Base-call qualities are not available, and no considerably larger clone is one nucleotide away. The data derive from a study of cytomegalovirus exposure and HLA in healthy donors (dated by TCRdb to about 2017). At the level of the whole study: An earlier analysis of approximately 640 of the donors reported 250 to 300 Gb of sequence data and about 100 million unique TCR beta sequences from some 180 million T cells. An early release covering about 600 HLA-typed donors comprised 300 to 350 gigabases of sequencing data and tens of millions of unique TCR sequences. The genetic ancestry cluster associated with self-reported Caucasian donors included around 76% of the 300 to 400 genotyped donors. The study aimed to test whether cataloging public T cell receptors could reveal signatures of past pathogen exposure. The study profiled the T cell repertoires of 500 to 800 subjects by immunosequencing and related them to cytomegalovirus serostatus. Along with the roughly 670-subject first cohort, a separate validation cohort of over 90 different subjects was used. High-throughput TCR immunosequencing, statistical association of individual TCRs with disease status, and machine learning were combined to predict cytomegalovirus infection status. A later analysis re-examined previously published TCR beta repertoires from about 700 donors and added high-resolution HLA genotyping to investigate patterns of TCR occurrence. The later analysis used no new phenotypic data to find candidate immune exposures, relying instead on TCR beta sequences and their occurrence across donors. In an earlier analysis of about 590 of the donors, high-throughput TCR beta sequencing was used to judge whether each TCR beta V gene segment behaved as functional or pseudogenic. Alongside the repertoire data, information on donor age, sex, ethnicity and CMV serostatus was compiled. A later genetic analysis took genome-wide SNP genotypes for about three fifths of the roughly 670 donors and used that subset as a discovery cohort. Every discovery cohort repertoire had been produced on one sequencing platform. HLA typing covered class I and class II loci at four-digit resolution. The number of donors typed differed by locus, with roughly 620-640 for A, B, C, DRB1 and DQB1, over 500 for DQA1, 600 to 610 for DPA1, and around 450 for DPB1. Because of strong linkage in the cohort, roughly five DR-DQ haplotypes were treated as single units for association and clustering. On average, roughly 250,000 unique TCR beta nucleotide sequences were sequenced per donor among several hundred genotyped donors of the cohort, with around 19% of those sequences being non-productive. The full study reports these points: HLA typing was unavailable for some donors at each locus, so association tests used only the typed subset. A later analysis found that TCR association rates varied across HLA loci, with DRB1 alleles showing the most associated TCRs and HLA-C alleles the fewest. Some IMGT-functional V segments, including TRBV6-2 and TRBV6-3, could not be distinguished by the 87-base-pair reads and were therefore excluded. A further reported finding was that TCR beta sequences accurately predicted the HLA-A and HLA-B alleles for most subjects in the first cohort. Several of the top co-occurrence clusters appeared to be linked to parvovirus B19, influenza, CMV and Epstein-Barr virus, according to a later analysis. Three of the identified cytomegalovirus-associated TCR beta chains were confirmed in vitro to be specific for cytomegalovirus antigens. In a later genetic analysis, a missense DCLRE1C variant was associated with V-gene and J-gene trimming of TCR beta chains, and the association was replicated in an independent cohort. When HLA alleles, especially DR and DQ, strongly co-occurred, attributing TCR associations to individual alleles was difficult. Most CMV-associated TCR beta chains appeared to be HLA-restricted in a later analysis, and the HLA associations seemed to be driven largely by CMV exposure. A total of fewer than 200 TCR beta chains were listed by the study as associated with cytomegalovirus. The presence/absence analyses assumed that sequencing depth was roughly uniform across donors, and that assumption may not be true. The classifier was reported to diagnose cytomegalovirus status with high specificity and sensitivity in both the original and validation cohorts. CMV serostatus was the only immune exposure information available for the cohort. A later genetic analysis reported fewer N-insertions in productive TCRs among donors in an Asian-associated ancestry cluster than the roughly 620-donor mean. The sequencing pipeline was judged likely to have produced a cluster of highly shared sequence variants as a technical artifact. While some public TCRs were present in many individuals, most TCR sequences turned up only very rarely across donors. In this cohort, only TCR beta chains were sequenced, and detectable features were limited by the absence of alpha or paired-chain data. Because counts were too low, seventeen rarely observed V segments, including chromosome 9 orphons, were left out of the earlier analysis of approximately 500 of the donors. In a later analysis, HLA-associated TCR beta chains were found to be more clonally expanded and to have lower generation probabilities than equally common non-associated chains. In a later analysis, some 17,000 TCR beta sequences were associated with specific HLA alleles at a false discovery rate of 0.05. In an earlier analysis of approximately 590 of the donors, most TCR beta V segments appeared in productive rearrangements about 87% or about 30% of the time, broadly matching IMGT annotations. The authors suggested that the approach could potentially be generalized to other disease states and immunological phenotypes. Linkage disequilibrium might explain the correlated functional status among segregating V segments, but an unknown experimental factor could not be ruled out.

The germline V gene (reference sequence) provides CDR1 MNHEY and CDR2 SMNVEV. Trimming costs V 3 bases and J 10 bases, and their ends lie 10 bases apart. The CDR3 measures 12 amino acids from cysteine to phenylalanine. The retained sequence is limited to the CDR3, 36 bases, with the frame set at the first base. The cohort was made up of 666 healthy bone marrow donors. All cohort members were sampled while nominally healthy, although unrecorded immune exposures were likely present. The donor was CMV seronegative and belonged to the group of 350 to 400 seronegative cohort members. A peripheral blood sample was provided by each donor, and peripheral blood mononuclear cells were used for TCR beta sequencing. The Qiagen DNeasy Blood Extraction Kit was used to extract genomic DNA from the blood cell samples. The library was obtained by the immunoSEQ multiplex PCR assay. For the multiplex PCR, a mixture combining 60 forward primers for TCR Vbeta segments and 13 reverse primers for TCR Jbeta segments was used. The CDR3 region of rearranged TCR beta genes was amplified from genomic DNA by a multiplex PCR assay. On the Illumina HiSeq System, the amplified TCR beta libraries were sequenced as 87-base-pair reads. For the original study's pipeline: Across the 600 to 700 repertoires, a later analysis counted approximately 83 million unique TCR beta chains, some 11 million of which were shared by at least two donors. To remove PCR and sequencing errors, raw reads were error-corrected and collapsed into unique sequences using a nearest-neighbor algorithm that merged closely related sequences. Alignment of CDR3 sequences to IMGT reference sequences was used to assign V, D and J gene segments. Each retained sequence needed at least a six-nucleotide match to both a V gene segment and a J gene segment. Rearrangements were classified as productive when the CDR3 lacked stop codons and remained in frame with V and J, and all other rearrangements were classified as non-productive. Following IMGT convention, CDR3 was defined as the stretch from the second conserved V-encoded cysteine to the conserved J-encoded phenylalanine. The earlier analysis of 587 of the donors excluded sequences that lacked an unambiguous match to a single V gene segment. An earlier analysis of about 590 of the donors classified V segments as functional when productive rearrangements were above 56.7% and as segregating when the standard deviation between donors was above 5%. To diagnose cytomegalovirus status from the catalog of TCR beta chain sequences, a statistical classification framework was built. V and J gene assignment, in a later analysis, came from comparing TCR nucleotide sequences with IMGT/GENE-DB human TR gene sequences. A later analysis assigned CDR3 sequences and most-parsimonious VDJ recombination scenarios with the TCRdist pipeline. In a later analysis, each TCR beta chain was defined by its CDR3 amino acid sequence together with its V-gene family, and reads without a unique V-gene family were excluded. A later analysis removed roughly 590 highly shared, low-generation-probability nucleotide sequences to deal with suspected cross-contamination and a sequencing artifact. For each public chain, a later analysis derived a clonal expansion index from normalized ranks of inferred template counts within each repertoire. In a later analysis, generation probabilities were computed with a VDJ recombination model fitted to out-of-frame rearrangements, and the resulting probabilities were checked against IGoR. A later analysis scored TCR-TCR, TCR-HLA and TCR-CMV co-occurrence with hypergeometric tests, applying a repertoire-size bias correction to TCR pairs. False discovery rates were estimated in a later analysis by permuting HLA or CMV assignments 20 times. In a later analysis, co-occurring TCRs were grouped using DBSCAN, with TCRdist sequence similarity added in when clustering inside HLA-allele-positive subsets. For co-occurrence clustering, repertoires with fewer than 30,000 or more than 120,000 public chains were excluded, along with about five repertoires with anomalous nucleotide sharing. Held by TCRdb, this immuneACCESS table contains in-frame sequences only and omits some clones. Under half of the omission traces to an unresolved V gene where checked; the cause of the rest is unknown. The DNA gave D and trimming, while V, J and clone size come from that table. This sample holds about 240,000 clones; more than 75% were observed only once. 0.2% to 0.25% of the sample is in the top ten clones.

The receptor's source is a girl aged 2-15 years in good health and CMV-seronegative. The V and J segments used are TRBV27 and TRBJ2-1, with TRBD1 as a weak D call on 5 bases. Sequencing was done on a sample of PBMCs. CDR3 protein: CASSFRQTEQFF. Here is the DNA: TGTGCCAGCAGTTTTCGACAGACCGAGCAGTTCTTC.